Reported below is one T cell receptor (beta chain). No antigen is known for it. No base quality information exists; no much larger clone differs at one position. Per the germline V gene, SGHTA is the CDR1 and FQGNSA is the CDR2. V ends up 4 bases short and J 1 base short, with an unmatched junction base count of 8. The CDR3 has 17 amino acids, counting the end cysteine and phenylalanine. Only the CDR3 portion is preserved as DNA: 51 bases, with reading frame beginning at the first base. These data belong to a study of blood T cell repertoires in COVID-19 (TCRdb year 2020). With respect to the entire study: Collaborator samples came from the United States, Italy and Spain and covered acute and convalescent phases of COVID-19. The prospective study material was composed of cDNA or gDNA derived from T cells, B-cell-depleted T cells, or PBMCs. Deeply sampled blood TCRbeta repertoires from subjects exposed to, actively infected with, or recovered from COVID-19 were included in the dataset. The repertoires were released in a freely available public database meant as a resource for research on the immune response to SARS-CoV-2. The samples were drawn from the first 160 participants of the ongoing ImmuneRACE study and from roughly 1,300 subjects provided by 6 global collaborators. A de-identified subject ID, COVID-19 status, age in years and sex were almost always included in the sample metadata. Where HLA class I and class II types were available, the types were taken from metadata supplied by the sample provider, not from assay-based typing. What the work shows at the level of the full study, not this receptor alone: The quantity of clinical and demographic metadata differed by source and by participant and was supplied without curation.

Enrolling through a virtual design, the prospective study's participants ranged in age from about 18 to 100 years and lived across some 23 United States geographic areas. Cohort assignment in the prospective study relied on participant-reported clinical history from a screening survey and a study questionnaire. ImmuneRACE Cohort 3 recovered participants were defined by two consecutive negative NP/OP PCR tests, healthcare professional clearance, or symptom resolution. In the prospective study, mobile phlebotomists collected whole blood, serum and a nasopharyngeal or oropharyngeal swab from each participant. Additional blood draws and questionnaires over an approximately two-month period could optionally be provided by prospective study participants. Prospective study blood samples were shipped either frozen or at room temperature before DNA extraction. TCRbeta CDR3 regions were amplified from genomic DNA by means of the immunoSEQ Assay, a bias-controlled multiplex PCR. The authors processed their data as follows. The number of nucleated cells in each sample was estimated by amplification of reference gene primers within the assay. To quantify the absolute abundance of each unique TCRbeta CDR3 rearrangement, sequence reads were collapsed and filtered. Productive Simpson clonality was computed per sample as the square root of Simpson's diversity index over productive rearrangements. TCRdb took over this immuneACCESS table, retaining in-frame rearrangements with V and J assigned. Such tables are incomplete; in checked studies, under half of the missing clones stem from an unresolved V gene, and the remainder is unexplained. For V, J and clone size, that table is used; D and trimming come from the DNA. The table for this sample lists some 250,000 clones; approximately 90% of them were counted only once. Roughly 8.3% of the sample belongs to the ten largest clones.

This sequence was found in a man aged 40-49 years who had recovered from COVID-19. In this chain, TRBV7-2 is recombined with TRBJ2-4; a stretch of 9 junction bases matches TRBD2. The sequenced sample was PBMCs or T cells enriched from blood (not recorded which). The DNA sequence is given as TGTGCCAGCAGCTCCTCGGCTCTAGCGGGGGCCAAAAACATTCAGTACTTC. Its protein reads: CASSSSALAGAKNIQYF.